This record looks at one T cell receptor (beta chain) sequence and its context. Repertoires were generated with immunoSEQ multiplex PCR, while TCRdb's copy carries only in-frame clones and drops some. The repertoire consists of tens of thousands of clones, with 94% occurring once and the leading ten covering roughly 3%. This specimen belongs to a study of control samples from healthy donors and cancer patients. The germline CDR1 and CDR2 sequences are PRHDT and FYEKMQ (reference sequence). The CDR3 runs 16 residues. The J segment lost 1 base and the V segment lost 11 bases, leaving 16 bases of the junction unmatched.

This receptor was identified in a woman aged 25 to 39 in good health. The sequencing sample was made of blood. This chain connects TRBV13 to TRBJ1-1; 7 nucleotides agree with TRBD1. CDR3 in DNA: TGTGCCGCTTCCGGGACAGAGTATATTACGAACACTGAAGCTTTCTTT. As protein: CAASGTEYITNTEAFF.